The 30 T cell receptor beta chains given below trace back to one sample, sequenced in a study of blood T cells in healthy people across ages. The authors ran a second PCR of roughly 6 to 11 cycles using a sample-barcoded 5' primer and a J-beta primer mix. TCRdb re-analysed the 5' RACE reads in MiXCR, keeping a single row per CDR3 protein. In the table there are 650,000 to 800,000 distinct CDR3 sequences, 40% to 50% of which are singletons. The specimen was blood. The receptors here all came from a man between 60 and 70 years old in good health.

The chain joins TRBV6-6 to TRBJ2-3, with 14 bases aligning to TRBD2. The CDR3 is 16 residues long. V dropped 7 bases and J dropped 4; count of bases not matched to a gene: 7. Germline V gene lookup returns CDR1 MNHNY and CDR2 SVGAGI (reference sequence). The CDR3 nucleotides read TGTGCCAGCAACAGAGGACTAGCGGGGGGCTCAGATACGCAGTATTTT. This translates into CASNRGLAGGSDTQYF.

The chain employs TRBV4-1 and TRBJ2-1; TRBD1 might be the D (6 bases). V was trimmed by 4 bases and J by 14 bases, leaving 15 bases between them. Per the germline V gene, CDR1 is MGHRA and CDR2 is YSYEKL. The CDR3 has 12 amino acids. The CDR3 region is CASSPPEGTKFF. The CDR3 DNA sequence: TGCGCCAGCAGCCCTCCCGAGGGGACAAAGTTCTTC.

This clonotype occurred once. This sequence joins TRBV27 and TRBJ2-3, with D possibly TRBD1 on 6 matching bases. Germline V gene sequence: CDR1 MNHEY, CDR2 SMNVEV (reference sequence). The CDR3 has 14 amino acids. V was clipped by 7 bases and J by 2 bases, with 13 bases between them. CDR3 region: CASNKQGSTDTQYF. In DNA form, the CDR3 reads TGTGCCAGCAACAAACAGGGCTCCACAGATACGCAGTATTTT.

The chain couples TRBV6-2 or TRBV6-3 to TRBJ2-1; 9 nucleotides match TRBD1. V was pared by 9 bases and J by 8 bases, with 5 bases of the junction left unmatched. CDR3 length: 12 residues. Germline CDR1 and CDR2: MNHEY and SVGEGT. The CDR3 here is CASMDRGYEQFF. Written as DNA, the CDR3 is TGTGCCAGTATGGACAGGGGTTATGAGCAGTTCTTC.

CDR3 bases: TGCAGTGCTAGACCGGGACTAGCGGGGGCCTACGAGCAGTACTTC. It encodes CSARPGLAGAYEQYF. The gene calls are TRBV20-1 and TRBJ2-7, with 14 bases that match TRBD2. This CDR3 is built from 15 residues. CDR1 is DFQATT and CDR2 is SNEGSKA in the germline V gene (reference sequence). Germline trimming cut 2 bases from V and 2 bases from J; bases unmatched to any gene: 2.

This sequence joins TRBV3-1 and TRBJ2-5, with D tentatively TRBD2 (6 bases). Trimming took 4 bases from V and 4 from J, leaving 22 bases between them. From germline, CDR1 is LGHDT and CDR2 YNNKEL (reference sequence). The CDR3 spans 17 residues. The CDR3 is CASSPETGAVRRETQYF. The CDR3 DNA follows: TGTGCCAGCAGCCCAGAGACGGGAGCGGTACGGCGAGAGACCCAGTACTTC.

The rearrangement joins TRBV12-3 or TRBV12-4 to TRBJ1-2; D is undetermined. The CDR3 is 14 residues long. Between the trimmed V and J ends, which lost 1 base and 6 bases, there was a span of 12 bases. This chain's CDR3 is CASSLGGVVHGYTF. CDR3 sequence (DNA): TGTGCCAGCAGTTTAGGAGGTGTGGTGCATGGCTACACCTTC.

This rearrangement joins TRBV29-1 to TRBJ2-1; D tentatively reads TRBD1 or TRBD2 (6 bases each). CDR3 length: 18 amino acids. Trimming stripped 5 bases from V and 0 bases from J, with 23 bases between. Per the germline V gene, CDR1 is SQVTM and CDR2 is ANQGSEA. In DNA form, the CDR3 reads TGCAGCGTTACCAAAGGTAAACAGGGACTGAGCTCCTACAATGAGCAGTTCTTC. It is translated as CSVTKGKQGLSSYNEQFF.

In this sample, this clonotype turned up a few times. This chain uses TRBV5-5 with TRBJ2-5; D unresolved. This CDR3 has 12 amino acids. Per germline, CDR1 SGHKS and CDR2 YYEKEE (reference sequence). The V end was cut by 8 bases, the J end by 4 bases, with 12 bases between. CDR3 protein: CASERVGETQYF. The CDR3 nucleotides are TGTGCCAGTGAAAGGGTAGGAGAGACCCAGTACTTC.

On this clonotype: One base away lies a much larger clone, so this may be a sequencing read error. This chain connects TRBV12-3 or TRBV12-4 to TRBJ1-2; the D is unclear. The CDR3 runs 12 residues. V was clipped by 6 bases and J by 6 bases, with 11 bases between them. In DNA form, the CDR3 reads TGTGCCAGCAGAAAACACAGTGATGGCTACACCTTC. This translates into CASRKHSDGYTF.

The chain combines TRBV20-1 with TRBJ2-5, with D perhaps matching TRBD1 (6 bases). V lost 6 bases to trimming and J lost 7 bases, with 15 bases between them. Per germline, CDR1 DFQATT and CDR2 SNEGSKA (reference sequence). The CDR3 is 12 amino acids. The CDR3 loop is CSASRGVGTQYF. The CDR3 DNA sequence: TGCAGTGCCAGCAGGGGAGTTGGGACCCAGTACTTC.

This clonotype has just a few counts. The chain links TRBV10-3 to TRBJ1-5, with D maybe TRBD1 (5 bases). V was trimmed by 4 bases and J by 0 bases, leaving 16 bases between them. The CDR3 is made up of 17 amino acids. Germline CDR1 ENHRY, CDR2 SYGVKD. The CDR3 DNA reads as TGTGCCATCAGTGCCAAGGAGGGGAAACTTAGCAATCAGCCCCAGCATTTT. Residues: CAISAKEGKLSNQPQHF.

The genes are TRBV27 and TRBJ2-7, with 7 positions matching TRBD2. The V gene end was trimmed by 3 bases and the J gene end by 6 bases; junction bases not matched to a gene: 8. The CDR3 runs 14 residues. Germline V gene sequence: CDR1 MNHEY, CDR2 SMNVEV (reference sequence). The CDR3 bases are TGTGCCAGCAGTTTTGGCGGCGGGAGAGGCGAGCAGTACTTC. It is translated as CASSFGGGRGEQYF.

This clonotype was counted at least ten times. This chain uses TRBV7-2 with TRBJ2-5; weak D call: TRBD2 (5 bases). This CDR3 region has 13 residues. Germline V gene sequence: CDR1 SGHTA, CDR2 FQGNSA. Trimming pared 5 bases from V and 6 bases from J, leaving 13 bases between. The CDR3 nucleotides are TGTGCCAGCAGCCAGGCGGTAGCGCAGACCCAGTACTTC. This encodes CASSQAVAQTQYF.

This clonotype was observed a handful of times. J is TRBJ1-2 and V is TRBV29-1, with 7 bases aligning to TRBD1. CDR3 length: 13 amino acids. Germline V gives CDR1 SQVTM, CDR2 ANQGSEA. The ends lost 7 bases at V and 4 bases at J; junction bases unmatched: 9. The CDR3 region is CSAIDRESYGYTF. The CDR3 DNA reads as TGCAGCGCTATAGACAGGGAGTCCTATGGCTACACCTTC.

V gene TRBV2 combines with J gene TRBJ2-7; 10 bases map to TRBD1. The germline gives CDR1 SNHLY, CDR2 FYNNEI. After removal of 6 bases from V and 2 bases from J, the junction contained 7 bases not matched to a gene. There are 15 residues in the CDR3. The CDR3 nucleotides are TGTGCCAGCAGCTCCAGGACAGGGGGAACCTACGAGCAGTACTTC. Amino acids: CASSSRTGGTYEQYF.

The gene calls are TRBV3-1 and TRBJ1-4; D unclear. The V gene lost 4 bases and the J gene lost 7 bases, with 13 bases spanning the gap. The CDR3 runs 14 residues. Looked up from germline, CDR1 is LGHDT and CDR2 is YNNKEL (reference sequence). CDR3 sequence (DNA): TGTGCCAGCAGCCCCTCAGCGGTGCGTGAAAAACTGTTTTTT. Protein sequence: CASSPSAVREKLFF.

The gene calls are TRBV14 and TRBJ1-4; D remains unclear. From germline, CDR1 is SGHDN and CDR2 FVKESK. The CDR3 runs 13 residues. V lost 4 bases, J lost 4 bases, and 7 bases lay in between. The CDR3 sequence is CASSRTINEKLFF. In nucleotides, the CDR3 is TGTGCCAGCAGCCGAACGATTAATGAAAAACTGTTTTTT.

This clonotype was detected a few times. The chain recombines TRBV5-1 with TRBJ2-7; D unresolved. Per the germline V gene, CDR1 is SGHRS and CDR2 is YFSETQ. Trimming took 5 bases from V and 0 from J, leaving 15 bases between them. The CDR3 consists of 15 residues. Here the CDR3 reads CASRPPSSNSYEQYF. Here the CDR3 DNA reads TGCGCCAGCAGACCCCCTAGTTCCAACTCCTACGAGCAGTACTTC.

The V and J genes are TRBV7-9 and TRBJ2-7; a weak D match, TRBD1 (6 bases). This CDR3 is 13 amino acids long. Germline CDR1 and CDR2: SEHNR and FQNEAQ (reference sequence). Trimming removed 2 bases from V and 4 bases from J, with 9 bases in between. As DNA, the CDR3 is TGTGCCAGCAGCTTAAGGACAGCGTACGAGCAGTACTTC. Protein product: CASSLRTAYEQYF.

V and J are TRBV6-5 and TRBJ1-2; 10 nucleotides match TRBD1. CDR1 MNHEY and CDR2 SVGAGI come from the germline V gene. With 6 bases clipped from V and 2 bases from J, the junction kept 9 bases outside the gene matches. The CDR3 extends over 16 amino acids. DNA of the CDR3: TGTGCCAGCAGAGCGGGACAGGGGATCGGGAACTATGGCTACACCTTC. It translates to CASRAGQGIGNYGYTF.

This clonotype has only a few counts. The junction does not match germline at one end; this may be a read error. The CDR3 region is CASSLAGGPADTQYF. The CDR3 region has the DNA TGTGCCAGCAGCTTAGCGGGGGGGCCCGCAGATACGCAGTATTTT. The V call is TRBV5-1, the J call TRBJ2-3, with 11 bases identical to TRBD2. The CDR3 is made up of 15 amino acids. Per germline, CDR1 SGHRS and CDR2 YFSETQ.

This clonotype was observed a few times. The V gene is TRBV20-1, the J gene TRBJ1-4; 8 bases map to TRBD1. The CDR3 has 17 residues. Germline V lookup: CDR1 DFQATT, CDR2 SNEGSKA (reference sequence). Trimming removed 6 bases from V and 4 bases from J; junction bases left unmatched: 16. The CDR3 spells CSAGPVGRTGLNEKLFF. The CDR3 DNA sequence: TGCAGTGCAGGGCCCGTCGGACGGACAGGGCTTAATGAAAAACTGTTTTTT.

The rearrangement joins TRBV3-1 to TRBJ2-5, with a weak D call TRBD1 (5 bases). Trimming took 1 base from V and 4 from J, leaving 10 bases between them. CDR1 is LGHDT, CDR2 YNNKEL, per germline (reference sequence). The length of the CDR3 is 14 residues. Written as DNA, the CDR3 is TGTGCCAGCAGCCAAGTGACTGGGGCAGAGACCCAGTACTTC. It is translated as CASSQVTGAETQYF.

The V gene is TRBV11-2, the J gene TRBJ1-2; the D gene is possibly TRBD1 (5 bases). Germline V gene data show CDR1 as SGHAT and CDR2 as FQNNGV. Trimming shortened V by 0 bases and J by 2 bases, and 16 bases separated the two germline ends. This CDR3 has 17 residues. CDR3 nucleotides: TGTGCCAGCAGCTTAGATTGGCAGGGCCGGCGCAACTATGGCTACACCTTC. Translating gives CASSLDWQGRRNYGYTF. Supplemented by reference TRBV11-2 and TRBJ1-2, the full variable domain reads EAGVAQSPRYKIIEKRQSVAFWCNPISGHATLYWYQQILGQGPKLLIQFQNNGVVDDSQLPKDRFSAERLKGVDSTLKIQPAKLEDSAVYLCASSLDWQGRRNYGYTFGSGTRLTVV.

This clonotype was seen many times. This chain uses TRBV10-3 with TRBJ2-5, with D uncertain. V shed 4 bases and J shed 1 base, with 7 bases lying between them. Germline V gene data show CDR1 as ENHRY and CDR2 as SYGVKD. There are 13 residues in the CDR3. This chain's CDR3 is CAISANFQETQYF. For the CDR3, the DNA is TGTGCCATCAGTGCCAACTTCCAAGAGACCCAGTACTTC.

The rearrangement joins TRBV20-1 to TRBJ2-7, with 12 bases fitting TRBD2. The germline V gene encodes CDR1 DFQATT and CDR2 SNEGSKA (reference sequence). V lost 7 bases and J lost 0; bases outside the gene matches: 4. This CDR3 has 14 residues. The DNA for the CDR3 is TGCAGTGAGCAGACTAGCGGGAGCTCCTACGAGCAGTACTTC. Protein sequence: CSEQTSGSSYEQYF.

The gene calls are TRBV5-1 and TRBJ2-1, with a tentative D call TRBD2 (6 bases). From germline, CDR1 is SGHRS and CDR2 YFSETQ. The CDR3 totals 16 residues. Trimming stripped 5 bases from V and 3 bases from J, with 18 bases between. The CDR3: CASRSSGGRGYNEQFF. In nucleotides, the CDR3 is TGCGCCAGCAGATCGTCCGGGGGTCGGGGCTACAATGAGCAGTTCTTC.

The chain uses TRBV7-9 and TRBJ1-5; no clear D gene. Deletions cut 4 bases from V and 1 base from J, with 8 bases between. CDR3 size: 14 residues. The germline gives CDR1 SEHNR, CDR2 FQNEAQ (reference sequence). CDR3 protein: CASSSQDSNQPQHF. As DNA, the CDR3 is TGTGCCAGCAGCTCCCAAGACAGCAATCAGCCCCAGCATTTT.

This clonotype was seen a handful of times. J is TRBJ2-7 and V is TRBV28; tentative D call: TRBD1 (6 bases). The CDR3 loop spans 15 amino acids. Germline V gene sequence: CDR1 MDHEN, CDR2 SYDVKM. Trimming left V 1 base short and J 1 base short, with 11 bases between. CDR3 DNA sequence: TGTGCCAGCAGTTTATCTGGGGGCGTTTCCTACGAGCAGTACTTC. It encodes CASSLSGGVSYEQYF.